This T cell receptor (beta chain) was recorded in a study of blood T cell repertoires in COVID-19. As for the study in general: From the United States, Italy and Spain came samples of acute and convalescent COVID-19. In each case, the material was cDNA or gDNA derived from T cells, B-cell-depleted T cells, or PBMCs.

The authors' processing: Researchers report that nucleated cell counts were estimated from reference gene primer amplification. Only in-frame clones appear in the TCRdb table, and some are missing; sequencing was by immunoSEQ multiplex PCR. The V and J calls and clone size were taken over from that table, and D and trimming were inferred from the DNA. The table includes about 360,000 clones, approximately 82% detected once. The clonotype originates from a young man with active or convalescent COVID-19. The material sequenced was peripheral blood.

The CDR3: CASGLGTQETQYF. The CDR3 DNA reads as TGTGCTAGTGGTCTTGGGACTCAAGAGACCCAGTACTTC. This chain uses TRBV12-5 with TRBJ2-5, with D possibly being TRBD2 (6 bases). Germline lookup yields CDR1 LGHNT and CDR2 FRNRAP. V lost 5 bases, J lost 2 bases, and 9 bases lay in between. The CDR3 runs to 13 residues. Full variable domain (rest looked up from reference TRBV12-5 and TRBJ2-5): DARVTQTPRHKVTEMGQEVTMRCQPILGHNTVFWYRQTMMQGLELLAYFRNRAPLDDSGMPKDRFSAEMPDATLATLKIQPSEPRDSAVYFCASGLGTQETQYFGPGTRLLVL.